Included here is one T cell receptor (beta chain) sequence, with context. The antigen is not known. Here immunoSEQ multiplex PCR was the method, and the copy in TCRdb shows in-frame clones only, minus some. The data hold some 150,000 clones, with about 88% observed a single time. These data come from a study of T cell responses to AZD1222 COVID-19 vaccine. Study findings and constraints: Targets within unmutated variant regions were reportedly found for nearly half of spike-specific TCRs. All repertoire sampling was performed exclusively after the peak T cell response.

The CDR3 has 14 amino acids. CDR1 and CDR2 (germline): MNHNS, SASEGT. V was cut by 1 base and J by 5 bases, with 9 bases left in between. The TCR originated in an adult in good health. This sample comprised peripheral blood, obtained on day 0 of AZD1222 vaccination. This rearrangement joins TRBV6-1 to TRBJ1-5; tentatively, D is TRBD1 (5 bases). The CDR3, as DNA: TGTGCCAGCAGTGAAGGGGGCGGTTATCAGCCCCAGCATTTT. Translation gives CASSEGGGYQPQHF.